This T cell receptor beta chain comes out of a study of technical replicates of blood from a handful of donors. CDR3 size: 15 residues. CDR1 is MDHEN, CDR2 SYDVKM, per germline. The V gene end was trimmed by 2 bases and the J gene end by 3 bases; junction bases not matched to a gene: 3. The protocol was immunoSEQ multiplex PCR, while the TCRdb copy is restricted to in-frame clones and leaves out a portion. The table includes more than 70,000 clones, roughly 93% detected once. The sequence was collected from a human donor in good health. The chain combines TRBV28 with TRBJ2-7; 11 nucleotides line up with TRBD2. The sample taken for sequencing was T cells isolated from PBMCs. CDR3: CASSLPGLAGYEQYF. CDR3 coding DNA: TGTGCCAGCAGTTTACCCGGACTAGCGGGCTACGAGCAGTACTTC. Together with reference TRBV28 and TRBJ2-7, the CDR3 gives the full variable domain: DVKVTQSSRYLVKRTGEKVFLECVQDMDHENMFWYRQDPGLGLRLIYFSYDVKMKEKGDIPEGYSVSREKKERFSLILESASTNQTSMYLCASSLPGLAGYEQYFGPGTRLTVT.